The subject of this entry is one T cell receptor beta chain. Its antigen is not known. TCRdb itself ran the 5' RACE reads through MiXCR, one entry per CDR3 protein. The sample lists 580,000 or so distinct CDR3 sequences; roughly 17% were seen once. This sample was included in a study of T-cell memory formation after mild COVID-19. Germline lookup yields CDR1 SGHAT and CDR2 FQNNGV. This CDR3 contains 15 residues. The trim removed 1 base at V and 10 bases at J, leaving 11 bases unmatched. Study results and caveats: Cross-reactive memory appears to have joined, as suggested by some responding clones showing up in pre-infection memory.

The material sequenced was PBMCs or a T cell subset sorted from them (not recorded which). The origin of this receptor is an adult woman who had mild COVID-19 (a few samples of this study predate the infection). Cell type and time point are not known. V gene TRBV11-2 combines with J gene TRBJ2-3; 7 bases are shared with TRBD2. CDR3 in DNA: TGTGCCAGCAGCTTAGTAACGGGGGGATCGACGGCGCAGTATTTT. It specifies CASSLVTGGSTAQYF.